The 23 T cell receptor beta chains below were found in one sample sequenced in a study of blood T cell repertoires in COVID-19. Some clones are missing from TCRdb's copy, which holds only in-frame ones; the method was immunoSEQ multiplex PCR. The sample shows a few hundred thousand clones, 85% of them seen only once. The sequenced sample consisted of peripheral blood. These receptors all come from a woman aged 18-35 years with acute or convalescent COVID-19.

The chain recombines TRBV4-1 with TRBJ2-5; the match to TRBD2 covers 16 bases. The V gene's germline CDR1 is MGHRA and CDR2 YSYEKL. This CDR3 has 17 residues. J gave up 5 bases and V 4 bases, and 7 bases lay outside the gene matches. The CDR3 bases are TGCGCCAGCAGCCCCGGGACTAGCGGGGGGGTTCGGGAGACCCAGTACTTC. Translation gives CASSPGTSGGVRETQYF.

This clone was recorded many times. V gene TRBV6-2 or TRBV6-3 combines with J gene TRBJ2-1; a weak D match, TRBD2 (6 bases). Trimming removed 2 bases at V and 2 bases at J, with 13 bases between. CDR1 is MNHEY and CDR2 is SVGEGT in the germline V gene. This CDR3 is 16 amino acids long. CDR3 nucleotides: TGTGCCAGCAGTTACGGCAAGACTAGTGCCTACAATGAGCAGTTCTTC. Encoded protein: CASSYGKTSAYNEQFF.

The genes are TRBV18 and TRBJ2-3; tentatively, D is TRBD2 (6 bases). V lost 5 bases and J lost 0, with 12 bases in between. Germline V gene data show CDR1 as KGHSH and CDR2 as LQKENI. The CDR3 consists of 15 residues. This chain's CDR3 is CASSSLAASTDTQYF. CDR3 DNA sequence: TGTGCCAGCTCATCTTTAGCGGCTAGCACAGATACGCAGTATTTT.

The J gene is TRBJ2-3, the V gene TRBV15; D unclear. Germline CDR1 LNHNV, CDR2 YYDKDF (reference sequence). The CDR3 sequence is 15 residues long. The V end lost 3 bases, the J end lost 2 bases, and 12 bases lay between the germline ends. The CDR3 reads CATSSAHIITDTQYF. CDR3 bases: TGTGCCACCAGCAGCGCCCACATCATCACAGATACGCAGTATTTT. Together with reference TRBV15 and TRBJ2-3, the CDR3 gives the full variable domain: DAMVIQNPRYQVTQFGKPVTLSCSQTLNHNVMYWYQQKSSQAPKLLFHYYDKDFNNEADTPDNFQSRRPNTSFCFLDIRSPGLGDTAMYLCATSSAHIITDTQYFGPGTRLTVL.

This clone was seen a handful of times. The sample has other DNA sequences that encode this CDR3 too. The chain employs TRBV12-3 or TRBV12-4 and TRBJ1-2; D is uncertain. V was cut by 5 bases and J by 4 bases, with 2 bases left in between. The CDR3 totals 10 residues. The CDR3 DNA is TGTGCCAGCAGTCGCTATGGCTACACCTTC. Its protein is CASSRYGYTF.

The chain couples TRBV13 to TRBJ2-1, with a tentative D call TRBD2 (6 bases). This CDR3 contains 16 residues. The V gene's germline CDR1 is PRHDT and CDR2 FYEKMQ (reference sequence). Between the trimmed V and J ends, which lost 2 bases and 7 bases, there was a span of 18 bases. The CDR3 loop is CASSLPSSAKKNEQFF. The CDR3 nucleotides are TGTGCCAGCAGCTTACCTTCTAGCGCGAAGAAGAATGAGCAGTTCTTC.

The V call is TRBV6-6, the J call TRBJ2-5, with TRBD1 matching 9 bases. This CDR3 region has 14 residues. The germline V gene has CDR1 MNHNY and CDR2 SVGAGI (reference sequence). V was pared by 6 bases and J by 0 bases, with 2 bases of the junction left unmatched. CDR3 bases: TGTGCCAGCAGACAGGGGGCAGACCAAGAGACCCAGTACTTC. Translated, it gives CASRQGADQETQYF.

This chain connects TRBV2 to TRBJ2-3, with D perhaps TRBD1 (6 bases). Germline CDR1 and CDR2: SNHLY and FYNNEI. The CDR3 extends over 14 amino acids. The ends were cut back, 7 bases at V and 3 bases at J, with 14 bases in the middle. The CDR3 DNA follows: TGTGCCAGCACCCCCCAGGGGCTTACAGATACGCAGTATTTT. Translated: CASTPQGLTDTQYF.

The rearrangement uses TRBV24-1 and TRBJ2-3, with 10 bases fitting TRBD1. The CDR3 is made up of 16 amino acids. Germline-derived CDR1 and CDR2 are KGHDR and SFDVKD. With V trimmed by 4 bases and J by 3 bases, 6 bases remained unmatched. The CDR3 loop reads CATSDPGTGVTDTQYF. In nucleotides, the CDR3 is TGTGCCACCAGTGACCCCGGGACAGGGGTTACAGATACGCAGTATTTT.

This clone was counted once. The CDR3 region is CASSEARLSEAFF. CDR3 nucleotide sequence: TGTGCCAGCAGTGAAGCTCGTCTTTCTGAAGCTTTCTTT. The chain couples TRBV6-1 to TRBJ1-1; D gene uncertain. Trimming took off 0 bases at V and 6 bases at J, with 8 bases between the two ends. Looked up from germline, CDR1 is MNHNS and CDR2 is SASEGT. There are 13 residues in the CDR3.

The CDR3 bases are TGTGCCAGTAGTCTTTACCTCATTAGAGACTCTGGAAACACCATATATTTT. Translation gives CASSLYLIRDSGNTIYF. This chain joins TRBV19 and TRBJ1-3; no clear D. Germline V gene data show CDR1 as LNHDA and CDR2 as SQIVND (reference sequence). V was cut by 5 bases and J by 0 bases, with 17 bases left in between. This CDR3 spans 17 amino acids.

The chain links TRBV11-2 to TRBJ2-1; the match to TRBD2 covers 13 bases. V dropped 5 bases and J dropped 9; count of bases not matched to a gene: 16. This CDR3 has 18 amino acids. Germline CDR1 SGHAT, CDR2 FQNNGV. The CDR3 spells CASSLRTDRTSGRSEQFF. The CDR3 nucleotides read TGTGCCAGCAGCCTCAGAACGGACAGGACTAGCGGGAGATCTGAGCAGTTCTTC.

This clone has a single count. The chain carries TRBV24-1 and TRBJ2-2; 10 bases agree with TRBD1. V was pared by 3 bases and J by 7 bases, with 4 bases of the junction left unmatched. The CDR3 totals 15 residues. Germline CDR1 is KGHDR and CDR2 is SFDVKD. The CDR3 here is CATSDPRTGGGELFF. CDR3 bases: TGTGCCACCAGTGATCCAAGGACAGGGGGCGGGGAGCTGTTTTTT.

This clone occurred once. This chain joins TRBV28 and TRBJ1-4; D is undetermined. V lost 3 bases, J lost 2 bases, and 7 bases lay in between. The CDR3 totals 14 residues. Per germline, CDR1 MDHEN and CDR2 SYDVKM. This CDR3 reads CASSFIQTNEKLFF. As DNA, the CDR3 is TGTGCCAGCAGTTTTATCCAGACTAATGAAAAACTGTTTTTT.

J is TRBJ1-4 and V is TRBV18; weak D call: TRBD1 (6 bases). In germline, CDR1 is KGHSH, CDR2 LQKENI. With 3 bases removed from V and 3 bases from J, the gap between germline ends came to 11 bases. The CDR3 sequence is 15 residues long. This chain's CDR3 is CASSPNRVPNEKLFF. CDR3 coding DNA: TGTGCCAGCTCACCTAACAGGGTACCTAATGAAAAACTGTTTTTT.

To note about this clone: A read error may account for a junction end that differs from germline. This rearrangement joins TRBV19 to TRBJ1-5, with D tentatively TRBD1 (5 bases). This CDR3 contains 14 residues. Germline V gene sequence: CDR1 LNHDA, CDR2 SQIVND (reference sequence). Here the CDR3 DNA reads TGTGCCAGTAGGATAGGGACTCGAAATCAGCCCCAGCATTTT. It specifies CASRIGTRNQPQHF.

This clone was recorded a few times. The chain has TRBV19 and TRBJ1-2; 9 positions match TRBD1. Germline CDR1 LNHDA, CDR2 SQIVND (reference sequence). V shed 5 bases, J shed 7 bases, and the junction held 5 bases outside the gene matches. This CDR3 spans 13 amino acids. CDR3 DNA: TGTGCCAGTAGTTTCGTGACAGGGGGTGGCTACACCTTC. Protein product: CASSFVTGGGYTF.

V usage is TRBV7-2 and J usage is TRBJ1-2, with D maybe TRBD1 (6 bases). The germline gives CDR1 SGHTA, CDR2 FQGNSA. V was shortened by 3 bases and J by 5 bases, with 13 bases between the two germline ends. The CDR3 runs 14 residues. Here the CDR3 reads CASSFSRGEYGYTF. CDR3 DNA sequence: TGTGCCAGCAGCTTCAGCAGGGGCGAATATGGCTACACCTTC. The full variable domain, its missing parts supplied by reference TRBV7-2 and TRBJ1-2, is GAGVSQSPSNKVTEKGKDVELRCDPISGHTALYWYRQSLGQGLEFLIYFQGNSAPDKSGLPSDRFSAERTGGSVSTLTIQRTQQEDSAVYLCASSFSRGEYGYTFGSGTRLTVV.

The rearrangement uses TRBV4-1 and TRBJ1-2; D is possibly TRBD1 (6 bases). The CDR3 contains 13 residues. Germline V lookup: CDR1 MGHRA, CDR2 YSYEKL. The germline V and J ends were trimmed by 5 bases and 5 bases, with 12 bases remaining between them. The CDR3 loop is CASSEGQTYGYTF. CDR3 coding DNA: TGCGCCAGCAGCGAAGGACAGACTTATGGCTACACCTTC.

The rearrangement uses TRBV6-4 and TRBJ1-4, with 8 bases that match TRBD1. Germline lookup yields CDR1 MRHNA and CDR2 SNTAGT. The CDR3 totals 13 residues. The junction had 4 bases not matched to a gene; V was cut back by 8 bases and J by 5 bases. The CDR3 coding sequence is TGTGCCAGCTCAAGGACAGGGAATGAAAAACTGTTTTTT. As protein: CASSRTGNEKLFF.

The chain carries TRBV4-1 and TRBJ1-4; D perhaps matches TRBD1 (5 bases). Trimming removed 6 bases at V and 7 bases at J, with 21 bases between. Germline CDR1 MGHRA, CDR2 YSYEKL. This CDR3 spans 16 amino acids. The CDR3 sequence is CASRPSGGTKREKLFF. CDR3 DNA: TGCGCCAGCAGACCCTCGGGCGGGACTAAGCGTGAAAAACTGTTTTTT.

The CDR3 loop is CASSLGGGLYGYTF. CDR3 bases: TGTGCCAGCAGCTTGGGTGGGGGACTCTATGGCTACACCTTC. The chain uses TRBV5-6 and TRBJ1-2, with a weak D call TRBD1 (5 bases). V lost 0 bases and J lost 4, with 10 bases in between. From germline, CDR1 is SGHDT and CDR2 YYEEEE. The CDR3 loop spans 14 amino acids.

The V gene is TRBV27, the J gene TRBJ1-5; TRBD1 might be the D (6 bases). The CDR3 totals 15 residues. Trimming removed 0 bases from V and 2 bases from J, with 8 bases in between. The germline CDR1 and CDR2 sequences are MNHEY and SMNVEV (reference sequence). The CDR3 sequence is CASSLSQGGNQPQHF. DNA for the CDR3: TGTGCCAGCAGTTTATCACAGGGAGGCAATCAGCCCCAGCATTTT.